The TCR beta chain described here comes from a study of blood T cell repertoires in COVID-19. Trimming took 6 bases from V and 6 from J, leaving 22 bases between them. CDR1 is LNHDA, CDR2 SQIVND, per germline (reference sequence). The CDR3 length is 16 residues. Study processing details: Reference gene primer amplification yielded estimated nucleated cell counts. This table comes from immunoSEQ multiplex PCR, and its TCRdb copy is limited to in-frame clones, with some not included. Clone size and V and J calls were adopted from that table, with D and trimming inferred from the DNA. The table includes roughly 40,000 clones, under 80% detected once.

The chain has TRBV19 and TRBJ2-3; perhaps TRBD2 as D (5 bases). This clonotype originated in an older man with acute or convalescent COVID-19. Input material: peripheral blood. The CDR3 spells CASSRFSDRQRDTQYF. The CDR3 coding sequence is TGTGCCAGTAGCCGATTCTCGGACCGCCAGCGGGATACGCAGTATTTT.